These 9 T cell receptor beta chains were all obtained from the same sample, sequenced in a study of blood T cell repertoires in COVID-19. Only in-frame clones appear in the TCRdb table, and some are missing; sequencing was by immunoSEQ multiplex PCR. The data show under 45,000 clones, 87% seen once. Sequencing input: peripheral blood. These receptors were collected from a man aged 80 or over with active COVID-19.

This chain links TRBV29-1 with TRBJ1-1, with D possibly being TRBD1 (6 bases). Trimming left V 3 bases short and J 1 base short, with 12 bases between. The germline V gene encodes CDR1 SQVTM and CDR2 ANQGSEA. The CDR3 extends over 14 amino acids. Here the CDR3 DNA reads TGCAGCGTTGAGAGGGGGTTGGCGAACACTGAAGCTTTCTTT. Its protein is CSVERGLANTEAFF.

The CDR3 reads CASSLGGIRTSGELFF. The CDR3, as DNA: TGTGCCAGCAGTTTAGGCGGGATCAGAACAAGCGGGGAGCTGTTTTTT. The genes are TRBV28 and TRBJ2-2, with a tentative D call TRBD2 (6 bases). V lost 2 bases and J lost 7, with 17 bases in between. Germline CDR1 reads MDHEN; CDR2 reads SYDVKM. This CDR3 has 16 amino acids.

This chain joins TRBV28 and TRBJ2-5; 13 bases align to TRBD2. CDR1 is MDHEN and CDR2 is SYDVKM in the germline V gene. The length of the CDR3 is 17 residues. With 10 bases clipped from V and 5 bases from J, the junction kept 16 bases outside the gene matches. The CDR3 DNA reads as TGTGCCACACTAGCGGGAGGGTTGGGAGGTCGGGAGGAGACCCAGTACTTC. The encoded protein is CATLAGGLGGREETQYF. Full variable domain (outside the CDR3, taken from reference TRBV28 and TRBJ2-5): DVKVTQSSRYLVKRTGEKVFLECVQDMDHENMFWYRQDPGLGLRLIYFSYDVKMKEKGDIPEGYSVSREKKERFSLILESASTNQTSMYLCATLAGGLGGREETQYFGPGTRLLVL.

This clone appeared a single time. The chain carries TRBV28 and TRBJ1-1; D remains unclear. Trimming left V 6 bases short and J 1 base short, with 12 bases between. The length of the CDR3 is 14 residues. Germline V lookup: CDR1 MDHEN, CDR2 SYDVKM. The DNA for the CDR3 is TGTGCCAGCAGACCATCTTACGGGAACACTGAAGCTTTCTTT. Translating it yields CASRPSYGNTEAFF.

The chain carries TRBV19 and TRBJ1-5; the match to TRBD1 covers 9 bases. The CDR3 totals 17 residues. Germline loops: CDR1 LNHDA, CDR2 SQIVND (reference sequence). The J segment lost 6 bases and the V segment lost 4 bases, leaving 13 bases of the junction unmatched. As DNA, the CDR3 is TGTGCCAGTAGTAACCCCCATACAGGGGGCCCGAGTCAGCCCCAGCATTTT. This codes for CASSNPHTGGPSQPQHF.

The chain combines TRBV4-1 with TRBJ1-5, with 11 nucleotides matching TRBD1. V gave up 5 bases and J gave up 5 bases; unmatched junction bases: 8. The CDR3 loop spans 16 amino acids. Germline loops: CDR1 MGHRA, CDR2 YSYEKL. The CDR3, as DNA: TGCGCCAGCAGCAAAAGGGGGGACAGGGGGGATCAGCCCCAGCATTTT. Protein sequence: CASSKRGDRGDQPQHF.

The CDR3 coding sequence is TGTGCCAGCAGTTCCGGGACAGGGGTTAACTATGGCTACACCTTC. Residues: CASSSGTGVNYGYTF. This sequence joins TRBV25-1 and TRBJ1-2, with TRBD1 matching over 10 bases. V shed 5 bases, J shed 1 base, and the junction held 4 bases outside the gene matches. The CDR3 is made up of 15 amino acids. The germline V gene encodes CDR1 MGHDK and CDR2 SYGVNS.

V and J are TRBV10-3 and TRBJ2-1, with 15 bases lining up with TRBD2. The CDR3 is made up of 18 amino acids. Germline V CDR1 and CDR2: ENHRY, SYGVKD. Germline trimming cut 8 bases from V and 0 bases from J; bases unmatched to any gene: 8. For the CDR3, the DNA is TGTGCCATCGGGAGGACTAGCGGGAGGGGAAACTCCTACAATGAGCAGTTCTTC. Translated: CAIGRTSGRGNSYNEQFF.

The CDR3 here is CASSTSAGLFVETQYF. The CDR3 nucleotides read TGTGCCAGCAGCACCTCAGCGGGACTGTTTGTGGAGACCCAGTACTTC. V usage is TRBV9 and J usage is TRBJ2-5, with 7 bases identical to TRBD2. Germline trimming cut 4 bases from V and 5 bases from J; bases unmatched to any gene: 14. CDR3 size: 16 residues. CDR1 SGDLS and CDR2 YYNGEE come from the germline V gene.